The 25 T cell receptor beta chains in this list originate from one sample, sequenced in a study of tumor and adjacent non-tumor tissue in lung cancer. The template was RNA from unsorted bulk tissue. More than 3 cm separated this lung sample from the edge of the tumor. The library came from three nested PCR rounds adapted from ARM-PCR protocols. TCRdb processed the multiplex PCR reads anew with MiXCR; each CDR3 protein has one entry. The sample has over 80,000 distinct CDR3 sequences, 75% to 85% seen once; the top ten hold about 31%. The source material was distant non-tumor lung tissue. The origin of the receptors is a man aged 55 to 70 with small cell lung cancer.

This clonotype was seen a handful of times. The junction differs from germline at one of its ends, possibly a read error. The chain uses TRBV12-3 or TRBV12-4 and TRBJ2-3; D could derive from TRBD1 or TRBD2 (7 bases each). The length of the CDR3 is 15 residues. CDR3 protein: CASSFYVGGTDTLYF. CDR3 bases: TGTGCCAGCAGTTTCTATGTCGGGGGGACAGATACGCTGTATTTT.

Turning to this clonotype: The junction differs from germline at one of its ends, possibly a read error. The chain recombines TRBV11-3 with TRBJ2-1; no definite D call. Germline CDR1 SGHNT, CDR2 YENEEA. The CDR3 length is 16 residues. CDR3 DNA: TGTGCCAGCAGCTTAGGTTCTAGTGGGATTGACAATGCGCAGATCTTC. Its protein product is CASSLGSSGIDNAQIF.

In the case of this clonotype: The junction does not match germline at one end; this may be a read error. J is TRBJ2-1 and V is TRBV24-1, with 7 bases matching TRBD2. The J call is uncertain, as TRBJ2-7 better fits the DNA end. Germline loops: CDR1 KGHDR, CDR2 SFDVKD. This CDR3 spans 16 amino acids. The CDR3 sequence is CAISDPSGATYNEQYF. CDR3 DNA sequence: TGTGCCATCAGTGATCCTAGCGGAGCTACGTACAATGAGCAGTACTTC.

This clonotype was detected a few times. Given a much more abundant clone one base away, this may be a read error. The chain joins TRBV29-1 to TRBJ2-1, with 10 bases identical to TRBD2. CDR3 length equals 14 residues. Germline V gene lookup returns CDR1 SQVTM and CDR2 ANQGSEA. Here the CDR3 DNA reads TGCAGCGTGTACACAGCGGGAGGGCCGAATGGGCAGTTCTTC. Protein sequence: CSVYTAGGPNGQFF.

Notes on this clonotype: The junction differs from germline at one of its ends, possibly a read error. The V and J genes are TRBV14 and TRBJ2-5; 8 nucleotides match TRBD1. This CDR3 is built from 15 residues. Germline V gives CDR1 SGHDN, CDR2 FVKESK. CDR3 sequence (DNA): TGTGTCAGCAGCCGTCCCGGGACAGGCTTCGGGATCCAATACTTC. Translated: CVSSRPGTGFGIQYF.

The CDR3 DNA reads as TGTGCCAGCAGTGATGGGTCAAACCGCTACTCTGAAGCTTTCTTT. It translates to CASSDGSNRYSEAFF. The rearrangement joins TRBV6-1 to TRBJ1-1; D is unclear. CDR3 length: 15 amino acids. The germline gives CDR1 MNHNS, CDR2 SASEGT. The V and J ends lost 3 bases and 6 bases respectively, with 17 bases between them.

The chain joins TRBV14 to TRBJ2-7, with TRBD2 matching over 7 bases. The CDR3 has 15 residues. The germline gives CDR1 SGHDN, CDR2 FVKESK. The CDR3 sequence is CASSHPSGPSYEQCV. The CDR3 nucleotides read TGTGCCAGCAGCCACCCTAGCGGACCCTCATACGAGCAGTGCGTC.

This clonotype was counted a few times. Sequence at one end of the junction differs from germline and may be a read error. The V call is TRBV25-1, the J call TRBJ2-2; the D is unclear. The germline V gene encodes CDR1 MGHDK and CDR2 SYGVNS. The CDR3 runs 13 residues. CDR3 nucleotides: TGTACCAGCAGTGAAGATTATTTTCAGGAGCTGTTTTTT. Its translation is CTSSEDYFQELFF.

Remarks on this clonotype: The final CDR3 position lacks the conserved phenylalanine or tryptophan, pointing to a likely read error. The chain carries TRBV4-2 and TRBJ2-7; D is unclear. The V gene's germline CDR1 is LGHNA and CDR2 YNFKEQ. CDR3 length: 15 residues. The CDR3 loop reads CASSEERGEHYKQYY. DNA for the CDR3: TGTGCCAGCAGCGAAGAGCGCGGAGAACACTACAAGCAGTACTAC.

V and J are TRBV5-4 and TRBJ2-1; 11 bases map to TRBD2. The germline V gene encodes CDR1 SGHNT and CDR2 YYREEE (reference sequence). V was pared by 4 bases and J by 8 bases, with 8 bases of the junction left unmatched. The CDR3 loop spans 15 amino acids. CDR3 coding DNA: TGTGCCAGCAGCCAGGGACTAGCGGTAAACGATGAGCAGTTCTTC. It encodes CASSQGLAVNDEQFF.

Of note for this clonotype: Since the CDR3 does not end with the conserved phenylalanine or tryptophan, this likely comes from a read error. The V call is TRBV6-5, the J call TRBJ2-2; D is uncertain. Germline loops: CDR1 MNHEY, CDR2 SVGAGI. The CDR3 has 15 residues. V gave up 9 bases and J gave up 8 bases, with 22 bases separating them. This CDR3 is CARSPSIEATGELFL. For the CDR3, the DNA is TGTGCCAGGTCCCCCAGTATTGAGGCCACGGGGGAGCTGTTTCTC.

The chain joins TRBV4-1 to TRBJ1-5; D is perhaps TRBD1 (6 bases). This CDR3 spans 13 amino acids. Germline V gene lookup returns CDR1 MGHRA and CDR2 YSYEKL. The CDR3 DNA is TGCACCATCTGCCAGGGGATGTCTCAGCCCCAGCATTTT. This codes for CTICQGMSQPQHF.

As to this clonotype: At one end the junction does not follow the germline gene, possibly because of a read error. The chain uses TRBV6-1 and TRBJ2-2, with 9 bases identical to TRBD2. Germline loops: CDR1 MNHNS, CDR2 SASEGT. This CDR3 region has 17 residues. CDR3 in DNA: TGTGCTAGCAGTGAAGCGGCGGGAGGGCTGGGGACCTGGGAGCTGTTTTTT. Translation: CASSEAAGGLGTWELFF.

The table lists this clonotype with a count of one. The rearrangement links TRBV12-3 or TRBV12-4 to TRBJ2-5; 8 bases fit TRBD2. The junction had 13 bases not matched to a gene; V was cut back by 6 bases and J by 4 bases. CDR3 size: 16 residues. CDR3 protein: CASRLGLVGGLETQYF. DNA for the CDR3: TGTGCCAGCAGGCTGGGACTAGTGGGAGGTTTAGAGACCCAGTACTTC.

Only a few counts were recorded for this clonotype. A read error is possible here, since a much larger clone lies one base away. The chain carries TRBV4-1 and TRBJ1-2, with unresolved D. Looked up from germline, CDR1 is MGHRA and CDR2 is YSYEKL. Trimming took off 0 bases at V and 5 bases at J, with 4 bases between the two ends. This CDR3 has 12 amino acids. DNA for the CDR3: TGCGCCAGCAGCCAAGAGGGGTATGGCTACACCTTC. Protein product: CASSQEGYGYTF.

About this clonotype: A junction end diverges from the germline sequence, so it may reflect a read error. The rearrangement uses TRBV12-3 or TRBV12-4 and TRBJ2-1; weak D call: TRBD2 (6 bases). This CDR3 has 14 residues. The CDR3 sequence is CASRWTIGSNERFF. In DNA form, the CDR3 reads TGTGCCAGCAGGTGGACTATCGGGAGCAATGAGCGGTTCTTC.

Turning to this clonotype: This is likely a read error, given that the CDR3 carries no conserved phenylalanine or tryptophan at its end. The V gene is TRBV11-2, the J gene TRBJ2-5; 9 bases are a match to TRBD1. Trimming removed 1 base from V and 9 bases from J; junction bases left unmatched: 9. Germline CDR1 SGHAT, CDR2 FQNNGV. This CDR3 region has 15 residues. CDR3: CASSLARQGTGPQYI. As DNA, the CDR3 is TGTGCCAGCAGCTTAGCTCGACAGGGGACAGGGCCCCAGTACATC.

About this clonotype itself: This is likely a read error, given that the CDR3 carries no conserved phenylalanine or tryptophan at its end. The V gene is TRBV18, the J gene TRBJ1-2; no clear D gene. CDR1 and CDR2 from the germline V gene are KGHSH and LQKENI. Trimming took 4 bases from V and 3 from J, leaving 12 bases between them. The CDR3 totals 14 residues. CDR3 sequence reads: CASSQDMGYYGYTL. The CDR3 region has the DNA TGTGCCAGCTCACAAGACATGGGATACTATGGCTACACCCTC.

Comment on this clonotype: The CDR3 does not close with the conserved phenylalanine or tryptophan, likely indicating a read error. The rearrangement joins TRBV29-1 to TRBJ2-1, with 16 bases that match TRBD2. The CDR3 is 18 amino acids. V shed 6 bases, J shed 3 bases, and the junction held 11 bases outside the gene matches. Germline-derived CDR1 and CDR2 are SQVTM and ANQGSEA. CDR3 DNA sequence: TGCAGCGTCAACGCGACCGGGACTAGCGGGGGGGGCTACAATGAGCAGTTCTAC. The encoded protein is CSVNATGTSGGGYNEQFY.

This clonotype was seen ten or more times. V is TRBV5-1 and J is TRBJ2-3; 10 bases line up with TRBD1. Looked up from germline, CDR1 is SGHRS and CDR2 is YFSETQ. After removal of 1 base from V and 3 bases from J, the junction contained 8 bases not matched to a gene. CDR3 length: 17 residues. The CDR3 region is CASSLFAGTGETDTQYF. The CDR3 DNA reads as TGCGCCAGCAGCTTGTTCGCGGGGACAGGGGAAACAGATACGCAGTATTTT.

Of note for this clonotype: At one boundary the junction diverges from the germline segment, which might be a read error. The DNA for the CDR3 is TGTGCCAGCAGCCACTGGGAGCACTACGAGCAGTCCTTC. The encoded protein is CASSHWEHYEQSF. V usage is TRBV7-9 and J usage is TRBJ2-7; D might be TRBD2 (5 bases). Germline V gene lookup returns CDR1 SEHNR and CDR2 FQNEAQ (reference sequence). This CDR3 region has 13 residues.

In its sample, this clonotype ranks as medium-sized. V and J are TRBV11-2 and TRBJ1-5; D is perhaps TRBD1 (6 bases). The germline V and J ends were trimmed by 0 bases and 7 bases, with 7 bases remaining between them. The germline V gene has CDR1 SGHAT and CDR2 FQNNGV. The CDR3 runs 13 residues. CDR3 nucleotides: TGTGCCAGCAGCTTAGACAGGGGCCAGCCCCAGCATTTT. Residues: CASSLDRGQPQHF.

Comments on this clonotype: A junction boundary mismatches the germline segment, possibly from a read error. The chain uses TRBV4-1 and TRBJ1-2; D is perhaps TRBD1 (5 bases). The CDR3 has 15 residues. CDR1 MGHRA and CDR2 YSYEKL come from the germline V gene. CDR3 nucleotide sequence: TGTGCCAGCAGCCGAGGGGAGTCCGACTCCTATGACTACACCTTC. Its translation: CASSRGESDSYDYTF.

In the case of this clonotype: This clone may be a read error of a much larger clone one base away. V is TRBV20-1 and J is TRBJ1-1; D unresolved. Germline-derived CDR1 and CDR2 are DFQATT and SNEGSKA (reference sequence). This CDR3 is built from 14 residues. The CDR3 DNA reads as TGCGGTGCTAGAGATAGGGTTTGGAACACTGAAGCTTTCTTT. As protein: CGARDRVWNTEAFF.

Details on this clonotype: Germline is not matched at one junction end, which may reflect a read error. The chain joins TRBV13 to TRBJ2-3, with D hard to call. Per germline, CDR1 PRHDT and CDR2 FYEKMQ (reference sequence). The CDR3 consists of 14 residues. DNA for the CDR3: TGTTCCAGCAGCTACTCGACTAGCACAGATACGCAGTATTTT. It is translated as CSSSYSTSTDTQYF.